This passage covers 17 T cell receptor beta chains from one sample sequenced in a study of human T cells and chemical hapten exposure. The time point was: patch test 1, 2 weeks after DPC sensitization. Treatment meaning: therapeutic diphenylcyclopropenone sensitization with weekly scalp DPC. Someone pulled total RNA out of unfractionated whole blood. TCRdb re-analysed the RACE reads in MiXCR, keeping a single row per CDR3 protein. The sample records around 34,000 distinct CDR3 sequences, more than 6% being singletons. Sequences were derived from whole blood, sampled in connection with sensitization to the hapten diphenylcyclopropenone (DPC). These receptors originate from a woman in her twenties or thirties with alopecia areata. Some clones in this sample may be carry-over from other donors' samples.

This clonotype was counted ten times or more. V is TRBV20-1 and J is TRBJ2-7; D may be TRBD1 (6 bases). Trimming cost V 2 bases and J 3 bases, with 20 bases left between them. This CDR3 spans 16 amino acids. Germline CDR1 and CDR2: DFQATT and SNEGSKA (reference sequence). CDR3 sequence reads: CSARSAGDTFHYEQYF. Here the CDR3 DNA reads TGCAGTGCTAGATCCGCCGGGGACACCTTTCACTACGAGCAGTACTTC.

This clonotype was detected only a few times. The chain links TRBV7-6 to TRBJ2-3; the D is unclear. V gave up 5 bases and J gave up 0 bases, with 3 bases separating them. This CDR3 region has 12 residues. Germline CDR1 reads SGHVS; CDR2 reads FNYEAQ. CDR3 sequence: CASSRSTDTQYF. CDR3 nucleotide sequence: TGTGCCAGCAGCCGAAGCACAGATACGCAGTATTTT. The variable domain in full, completed from reference TRBV7-6 and TRBJ2-3, reads GAGVSQSPRYKVTKRGQDVALRCDPISGHVSLYWYRQALGQGPEFLTYFNYEAQQDKSGLPNDRFSAERPEGSISTLTIQRTEQRDSAMYRCASSRSTDTQYFGPGTRLTVL.

The J gene is TRBJ1-6, the V gene TRBV3-1; TRBD1 matches 9 bases. The CDR3 totals 19 residues. J gave up 0 bases and V 1 base, and 7 bases lay outside the gene matches. Germline lookup yields CDR1 LGHDT and CDR2 YNNKEL (reference sequence). CDR3 coding DNA: TGTGCCAGCAGCCAAGGAAAGGACAGGGGCCTCTCCTATAATTCACCCCTCCACTTT. This sequence encodes CASSQGKDRGLSYNSPLHF.

This clonotype was counted at least ten times. The chain is built from TRBV29-1 and TRBJ1-2, with a possible D match to TRBD1 (5 bases). CDR3 length: 15 residues. V gave up 4 bases and J gave up 6 bases, with 21 bases separating them. Germline assignment: CDR1 SQVTM and CDR2 ANQGSEA. DNA for the CDR3: TGCAGCGTTGGGACCGCGGGCAGGGTAACGGATGGCTACACCTTC. Translation: CSVGTAGRVTDGYTF.

Notes on this clonotype: Given a much more abundant clone one base away, this may be a read error. V and J are TRBV20-1 and TRBJ2-7; D may be TRBD2 (7 bases). The CDR3 spans 13 residues. V shed 6 bases and J shed 6 bases, with 18 bases lying between them. The germline V gene has CDR1 DFQATT and CDR2 SNEGSKA (reference sequence). As DNA, the CDR3 is TGCAGTGCGAGGGGGGGCCACTCAGGCGAGCAGTACTTC. Its translation is CSARGGHSGEQYF.

The rearrangement links TRBV11-1 to TRBJ2-2, with a possible D match to TRBD2 (6 bases). This CDR3 comprises 16 residues. The ends were cut back, 2 bases at V and 4 bases at J, with 14 bases in the middle. CDR1 is SGHAT and CDR2 is FQDESV in the germline V gene (reference sequence). The CDR3 region is CASSLRRFGGTGELFF. The CDR3 DNA is TGTGCCAGCAGCTTAAGAAGGTTCGGGGGCACCGGGGAGCTGTTTTTT.

This clonotype has a handful of counts. This chain joins TRBV27 and TRBJ2-3; 11 bases are shared with TRBD2. CDR3 length: 12 amino acids. V shed 4 bases, J shed 14 bases, and the junction held 5 bases outside the gene matches. The germline CDR1 and CDR2 sequences are MNHEY and SMNVEV (reference sequence). The CDR3 bases are TGTGCCAGCAGTTCTCCTAGCGGGGGGAGGTATTTT. It encodes CASSSPSGGRYF.

This clonotype was seen just once. A much larger clonotype is one base distant, so this may be a read error. The chain joins TRBV10-3 to TRBJ1-1, with 7 bases aligning to TRBD1. The CDR3 is 16 amino acids. Germline V gene sequence: CDR1 ENHRY, CDR2 SYGVKD. As DNA, the CDR3 is TGTGCCATCATTGAGTCTGCAGGGGGTCGGGACACTGAAGCTTTCTTT. It is translated as CAIIESAGGRDTEAFF.

In this sample, this clonotype turned up many times. The chain combines TRBV20-1 with TRBJ1-5, with 10 bases fitting TRBD1. Germline V lookup: CDR1 DFQATT, CDR2 SNEGSKA (reference sequence). Trimming cost V 5 bases and J 7 bases; bases outside gene matches: 8. The CDR3 runs 14 residues. The CDR3, as DNA: TGCAGTGCTGCGGACAGGGGGATCAGGCAGCCCCAGCATTTT. It is translated as CSAADRGIRQPQHF.

This clonotype was detected only a few times. The rearrangement links TRBV6-6 to TRBJ2-5; TRBD1 agrees at 10 bases. V shed 10 bases and J 4 bases; nucleotides not matched to a gene: 6. Germline V lookup: CDR1 MNHNY, CDR2 SVGAGI (reference sequence). The CDR3 sequence is 13 residues long. CDR3 loop: CATLRDRGETQYF. CDR3 in DNA: TGTGCCACCCTCAGGGACAGGGGAGAGACCCAGTACTTC.

This chain connects TRBV5-6 to TRBJ2-5; TRBD2 is a possible D gene (6 bases). There are 15 residues in the CDR3. V shed 4 bases and J shed 2 bases, with 15 bases lying between them. Germline CDR1 is SGHDT and CDR2 is YYEEEE. The CDR3 sequence is CASSPIGTSQETQYF. The CDR3 DNA sequence: TGTGCCAGCAGCCCAATCGGGACTTCTCAAGAGACCCAGTACTTC.

This chain connects TRBV29-1 to TRBJ2-3, with D possibly TRBD1 on 5 matching bases. From germline, CDR1 is SQVTM and CDR2 ANQGSEA. V lost 5 bases, J lost 8 bases, and 8 bases lay in between. This CDR3 is 10 amino acids long. The CDR3 spells CSVYGATQYF. CDR3 coding DNA: TGCAGCGTTTATGGGGCTACGCAGTATTTT.

This clonotype occurred many times. The rearrangement links TRBV12-3 or TRBV12-4 to TRBJ2-3; no clear D gene. The ends were cut back, 6 bases at V and 2 bases at J, with 9 bases in the middle. CDR3 length equals 13 residues. This CDR3 reads CASSGSFTDTQYF. The CDR3, as DNA: TGTGCCAGCAGCGGTTCCTTCACAGATACGCAGTATTTT.

The V gene is TRBV4-1, the J gene TRBJ1-1; D is unclear. The CDR3 covers 17 residues. V lost 0 bases and J lost 0, with 14 bases in between. Germline loops: CDR1 MGHRA, CDR2 YSYEKL. CDR3 nucleotides: TGCGCCAGCAGCCAAGATAGGGCTCAGGCCCTGAACACTGAAGCTTTCTTT. Protein sequence: CASSQDRAQALNTEAFF.

This clonotype has just a few counts. V gene TRBV12-3 or TRBV12-4 combines with J gene TRBJ1-4, with 9 nucleotides matching TRBD1. V lost 5 bases to trimming and J lost 5 bases; unmatched junction nucleotides: 3. The CDR3 extends over 14 amino acids. The CDR3 is CASSIQGANEKLFF. CDR3 nucleotide sequence: TGTGCCAGCAGTATACAGGGGGCAAATGAAAAACTGTTTTTT.

This clonotype has only a few counts. The chain is built from TRBV7-9 and TRBJ1-5, with D maybe TRBD1 (6 bases). Germline V lookup: CDR1 SEHNR, CDR2 FQNEAQ (reference sequence). The CDR3 has 19 amino acids. V gave up 1 base and J gave up 2 bases, with 21 bases separating them. In DNA, the CDR3 is TGTGCCAGCAGCTTAGGGGCATTTACAGGGAATCCTGGCAATCAGCCCCAGCATTTT. Translation gives CASSLGAFTGNPGNQPQHF.

This clonotype was seen at least ten times. The rearrangement links TRBV4-3 to TRBJ2-7; a possible D gene is TRBD1 (6 bases). This CDR3 is built from 15 residues. The germline V gene has CDR1 LGHNA and CDR2 YSLEER. The V end was cut by 0 bases, the J end by 4 bases, with 13 bases between. Written as DNA, the CDR3 is TGCGCCAGCAGCCAAGACCGGCAGGGGTGGTACGAGCAGTACTTC. Translation gives CASSQDRQGWYEQYF.